A selection of T cell receptor beta chains follows, all from one sample in a study of cytomegalovirus exposure and HLA in healthy donors. The data were produced by immunoSEQ multiplex PCR, yet TCRdb's version contains in-frame clones alone and is incomplete. The sample has 100,000 to 150,000 clones, roughly 84% seen once. The sample taken for sequencing was PBMCs. These TCRs come from a man in his forties or fifties in good health and CMV-seronegative. The CDR3 runs from the conserved cysteine through the conserved F or W. A D gene is named only where the DNA matches it firmly.

cdr3_length: 15
v_call: TRBV5-1
j_call: TRBJ1-1
d_call: TRBD1
cdr3_nt: TGCGCCAGCAGCGATGACAGGGTAGGAGGGACTGAAGCTTTCTTT
cdr3_aa: CASSDDRVGGTEAFF

cdr3_length: 13
v_call: TRBV27
j_call: TRBJ1-2
d_call: TRBD1
cdr3_nt: TGTGCCAGCAGTTATTACAGGGGAGAAGGCTACACCTTC
cdr3_aa: CASSYYRGEGYTF

cdr3_length: 13
v_call: TRBV16
j_call: TRBJ1-2
d_call: .
cdr3_nt: TGTGCCAGCAGCCAATCAGAGAACTATGGCTACACCTTC
cdr3_aa: CASSQSENYGYTF

cdr3_length: 17
v_call: TRBV19
j_call: TRBJ1-5
d_call: TRBD1
cdr3_nt: TGTGCCAGTAGTATTCTTTGGACAGGGGCAAGCAATCAGCCCCAGCATTTT
cdr3_aa: CASSILWTGASNQPQHF

cdr3_length: 16
v_call: TRBV5-5
j_call: TRBJ1-1
d_call: TRBD1
cdr3_nt: TGTGCCAGCAGGCCTCTACAGGGGGCCATCACCACTGAAGCTTTCTTT
cdr3_aa: CASRPLQGAITTEAFF

cdr3_length: 17
v_call: TRBV5-8
j_call: TRBJ1-2
d_call: .
cdr3_nt: TGTGCCAGCAGCTTGGTATCGTTGGCAGGAACTTACTATGGCTACACCTTC
cdr3_aa: CASSLVSLAGTYYGYTF

cdr3_length: 15
v_call: TRBV5-4
j_call: TRBJ2-7
d_call: TRBD1
cdr3_nt: TGTGCCAGCAGCTTGGGGGGACAGGGGGCCTACGAGCAGTACTTC
cdr3_aa: CASSLGGQGAYEQYF

cdr3_length: 16
v_call: TRBV15
j_call: TRBJ1-2
d_call: TRBD1
cdr3_nt: TGTGCCACCAGCAGAGATCACGGTCGACAGGGTGATGGCTACACCTTC
cdr3_aa: CATSRDHGRQGDGYTF

cdr3_length: 16
v_call: TRBV2
j_call: TRBJ1-1
d_call: .
cdr3_nt: TGTGCCAGCAGCCCCAACAGGGATCGGAGTAACACTGAAGCTTTCTTT
cdr3_aa: CASSPNRDRSNTEAFF

cdr3_length: 12
v_call: TRBV30
j_call: TRBJ2-2
d_call: .
cdr3_nt: TGTGCCTGGAATCGAGACGGCGGGGAGCTGCTTTTT
cdr3_aa: CAWNRDGGELLF

cdr3_length: 15
v_call: TRBV28
j_call: TRBJ1-5
d_call: .
cdr3_nt: TGTGCCAGCAGTTTATCGGACAGTCTCGATCAGCCCCAGCATTTT
cdr3_aa: CASSLSDSLDQPQHF

cdr3_length: 12
v_call: TRBV2
j_call: TRBJ2-5
d_call: TRBD2
cdr3_nt: TGTGCCAGCTACGGGGGGGGAGAGACCCAGTACTTC
cdr3_aa: CASYGGGETQYF

cdr3_length: 16
v_call: TRBV7-9
j_call: TRBJ1-3
d_call: .
cdr3_nt: TGTGCCAGCAGCTTAGGGAGGAAGAGCTCTGGAAACACCATATATTTT
cdr3_aa: CASSLGRKSSGNTIYF